The 20 T cell receptor beta chains presented below share a single source sample, sequenced in a study of cytomegalovirus exposure and HLA in healthy donors. Amplification used 60 Vbeta primers and 13 Jbeta primers. Sequencing used immunoSEQ multiplex PCR; TCRdb keeps in-frame clones, though not all of them. The data hold 150,000 to 200,000 clones, with around 78% observed a single time. The sample was PBMCs. The origin of the receptors is a woman aged 30 to 39 in good health and CMV-seropositive.

V and J are TRBV27 and TRBJ2-7; D gene ambiguous. This CDR3 region has 16 residues. The V and J ends lost 3 bases and 2 bases respectively, with 17 bases between them. Germline CDR1 MNHEY, CDR2 SMNVEV (reference sequence). This chain's CDR3 is CASSFEGLGRTYEQYF. As DNA, the CDR3 is TGTGCCAGCAGTTTTGAAGGTCTGGGCAGGACCTACGAGCAGTACTTC.

The CDR3 reads CASSWDGGIAGELFF. The CDR3 DNA is TGTGCCAGCAGCTGGGACGGGGGAATAGCCGGGGAGCTGTTTTTT. This sequence joins TRBV5-6 and TRBJ2-2; a possible D gene is TRBD2 (6 bases). Trimming removed 3 bases at V and 6 bases at J, with 15 bases between. CDR3 length equals 15 residues. Germline V gives CDR1 SGHDT, CDR2 YYEEEE.

V is TRBV5-4 and J is TRBJ2-6, with 7 bases lining up with TRBD1. V lost 4 bases and J lost 0; bases outside the gene matches: 7. Germline V CDR1 and CDR2: SGHNT, YYREEE (reference sequence). The CDR3 is made up of 17 amino acids. This CDR3 reads CASSPGTASSGANVLTF. The CDR3 DNA reads TGTGCCAGCAGCCCCGGGACAGCTAGCTCTGGGGCCAACGTCCTGACTTTC.

This clone was seen once. The chain carries TRBV2 and TRBJ1-6, with 7 positions matching TRBD1. From germline, CDR1 is SNHLY and CDR2 FYNNEI. Trimming cost V 10 bases and J 3 bases; bases outside gene matches: 9. CDR3 length: 15 residues. For the CDR3, the DNA is TGTGCCATCAAGAGCCGGGACAGCTATAATTCACCCCTCCACTTT. This sequence encodes CAIKSRDSYNSPLHF.

The chain joins TRBV5-1 to TRBJ2-7; perhaps TRBD1 as D (6 bases). This CDR3 spans 15 amino acids. Trimming left V 3 bases short and J 3 bases short, with 16 bases between. Per the germline V gene, CDR1 is SGHRS and CDR2 is YFSETQ. The chain's CDR3 is CASSSTGLINYEQYF. In nucleotides, the CDR3 is TGCGCCAGCAGCTCCACAGGGTTGATCAACTACGAGCAGTACTTC.

The rearrangement links TRBV11-3 to TRBJ2-1; 9 nucleotides agree with TRBD2. After removal of 4 bases from V and 3 bases from J, the junction contained 13 bases not matched to a gene. The length of the CDR3 is 18 residues. Germline V gene lookup returns CDR1 SGHNT and CDR2 YENEEA. The CDR3 nucleotides read TGTGCCAGCAGCTCCCTTAGACCTAGCGGGGCCTTCTACAATGAGCAGTTCTTC. This sequence encodes CASSSLRPSGAFYNEQFF.

This clone was detected only a few times. This chain connects TRBV6-1 to TRBJ2-1, with TRBD2 matching 7 bases. CDR3 size: 12 residues. Trimming at V came to 2 bases and at J to 13 bases, leaving 5 bases not matched to a gene. Germline assignment: CDR1 MNHNS and CDR2 SASEGT. CDR3: CASSERGGFQFF. As DNA, the CDR3 is TGTGCCAGCAGTGAACGCGGGGGATTCCAGTTCTTC.

This rearrangement joins TRBV19 to TRBJ2-1; weak D call: TRBD1 (6 bases). Germline lookup yields CDR1 LNHDA and CDR2 SQIVND (reference sequence). With 3 bases removed from V and 6 bases from J, the gap between germline ends came to 9 bases. CDR3 length: 13 residues. The CDR3 here is CASSMARGNEQFF. As DNA, the CDR3 is TGTGCCAGTAGTATGGCCAGGGGCAATGAGCAGTTCTTC.

This sequence joins TRBV7-3 and TRBJ2-3, with 10 bases identical to TRBD2. The CDR3 is 15 amino acids. CDR1 is SGHTA and CDR2 is FQGTGA in the germline V gene. The ends lost 6 bases at V and 3 bases at J; junction bases unmatched: 6. The CDR3 DNA is TGTGCCAGCAGGAAGGGACTAGCGAGTACAGATACGCAGTATTTT. This translates into CASRKGLASTDTQYF.

The chain combines TRBV5-4 with TRBJ1-1; 11 bases are a match to TRBD1. Germline loops: CDR1 SGHNT, CDR2 YYREEE (reference sequence). CDR3 length: 16 residues. With V trimmed by 3 bases and J by 4 bases, 8 bases remained unmatched. The CDR3 loop reads CASSSFRTGGLTEAFF. The CDR3 DNA sequence: TGTGCCAGCAGCTCCTTTAGGACAGGGGGCCTCACTGAAGCTTTCTTT.

This clone was seen a handful of times. The CDR3 coding sequence is TGTGCCAGCAGCTTCGACAGGGGTGACGGGGAGCTGTTTTTT. It is translated as CASSFDRGDGELFF. This chain joins TRBV11-3 and TRBJ2-2, with 8 bases identical to TRBD1. The germline V gene has CDR1 SGHNT and CDR2 YENEEA. Germline trimming cut 3 bases from V and 7 bases from J; bases unmatched to any gene: 4. The CDR3 has 14 amino acids.

This clone was seen once. V usage is TRBV27 and J usage is TRBJ1-4; TRBD1 is a possible D gene (6 bases). Germline CDR1 is MNHEY and CDR2 is SMNVEV (reference sequence). The CDR3 totals 16 residues. V lost 0 bases and J 11 bases, leaving 19 bases between the germline ends. The CDR3 loop is CASSLSKGIRTGKLFF. Written as DNA, the CDR3 is TGTGCCAGCAGTTTATCGAAGGGAATAAGAACAGGGAAACTGTTTTTT. The variable domain in full, completed from reference TRBV27 and TRBJ1-4, reads EAQVTQNPRYLITVTGKKLTVTCSQNMNHEYMSWYRQDPGLGLRQIYYSMNVEVTDKGDVPEGYKVSRKEKRNFPLILESPSPNQTSLYFCASSLSKGIRTGKLFFGSGTQLSVL.

Only a few counts were recorded for this clone. This chain uses TRBV5-4 with TRBJ2-7; 7 nucleotides line up with TRBD1. CDR1 SGHNT and CDR2 YYREEE come from the germline V gene (reference sequence). The CDR3 covers 15 residues. After removal of 4 bases from V and 1 base from J, the junction contained 8 bases not matched to a gene. CDR3 nucleotides: TGTGCCAGCAGCCTCGACAGGGCCCGTTCCTACGAGCAGTACTTC. Its translation is CASSLDRARSYEQYF.

The V call is TRBV19, the J call TRBJ1-6; no clear D gene. There are 13 residues in the CDR3. In germline, CDR1 is LNHDA, CDR2 SQIVND (reference sequence). Trimming cost V 1 base and J 7 bases, with 5 bases left between them. The CDR3 DNA follows: TGTGCCAGTAGTATAGCCCTAAATTCACCCCTCCACTTT. Protein: CASSIALNSPLHF.

In its sample, this clone was seen a few times. The rearrangement uses TRBV4-1 and TRBJ2-5; maybe TRBD2 (5 bases). Trimming removed 0 bases at V and 2 bases at J, with 10 bases between. The germline V gene has CDR1 MGHRA and CDR2 YSYEKL. This CDR3 region has 15 residues. The CDR3 protein is CASSQEGRVQETQYF. CDR3 coding DNA: TGCGCCAGCAGCCAAGAAGGGAGAGTACAAGAGACCCAGTACTTC.

This clone was counted once. The V and J genes are TRBV28 and TRBJ1-4; 7 bases agree with TRBD1. Germline-derived CDR1 and CDR2 are MDHEN and SYDVKM. The CDR3 runs to 16 residues. V lost 6 bases, J lost 4 bases, and 11 bases stayed unmatched. CDR3 bases: TGTGCCAGCAGATATACCGGGACAGCGGGTAATGAAAAACTGTTTTTT. Its translation is CASRYTGTAGNEKLFF.

The chain has TRBV25-1 and TRBJ2-2; D unresolved. In germline, CDR1 is MGHDK, CDR2 SYGVNS. The CDR3 contains 14 residues. V was shortened by 1 base and J by 7 bases, with 10 bases between the two germline ends. In DNA form, the CDR3 reads TGTGCCAGCAGTGAATTTGGTTTCGGCGGGGAGCTGTTTTTT. It codes for CASSEFGFGGELFF.

This clone came up once. The chain is built from TRBV27 and TRBJ1-2; possibly TRBD1 for D (6 bases). Germline V CDR1 and CDR2: MNHEY, SMNVEV (reference sequence). This CDR3 is 12 amino acids long. V shed 6 bases and J shed 2 bases, with 7 bases lying between them. CDR3 coding DNA: TGTGCCAGCAGGACAGGAAACTATGGCTACACCTTC. It yields the protein CASRTGNYGYTF.

This clone was counted a few times. V gene TRBV4-1 combines with J gene TRBJ1-5; D is uncertain. The CDR3 contains 17 residues. V lost 1 base to trimming and J lost 0 bases, with 13 bases between them. CDR1 is MGHRA and CDR2 is YSYEKL in the germline V gene. The CDR3 sequence: CASSQGRAELSNQPQHF. The CDR3 bases are TGCGCCAGCAGCCAAGGCCGTGCCGAACTTAGCAATCAGCCCCAGCATTTT.

CDR3 DNA sequence: TGTGCCAGCAGCTTACTCGATCGGGGTAGGCTCGACGAGCAGTACTTC. Amino acids: CASSLLDRGRLDEQYF. The V and J genes are TRBV7-6 and TRBJ2-7; D perhaps matches TRBD2 (5 bases). Trimming took off 2 bases at V and 5 bases at J, with 19 bases between the two ends. The CDR3 sequence is 16 residues long. The V gene's germline CDR1 is SGHVS and CDR2 FNYEAQ.